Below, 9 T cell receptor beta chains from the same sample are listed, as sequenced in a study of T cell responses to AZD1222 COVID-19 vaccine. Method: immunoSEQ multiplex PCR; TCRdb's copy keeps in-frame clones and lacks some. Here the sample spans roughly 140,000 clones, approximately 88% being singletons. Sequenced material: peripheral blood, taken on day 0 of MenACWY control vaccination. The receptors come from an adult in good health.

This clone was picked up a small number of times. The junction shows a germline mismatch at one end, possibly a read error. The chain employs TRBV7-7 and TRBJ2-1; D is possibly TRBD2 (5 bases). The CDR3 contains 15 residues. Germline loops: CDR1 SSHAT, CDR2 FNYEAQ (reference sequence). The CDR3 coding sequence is TGTGCTAGCAGCTTAGGTACCGGGATTTACAATGAGCAGTTCTTC. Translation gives CASSLGTGIYNEQFF.

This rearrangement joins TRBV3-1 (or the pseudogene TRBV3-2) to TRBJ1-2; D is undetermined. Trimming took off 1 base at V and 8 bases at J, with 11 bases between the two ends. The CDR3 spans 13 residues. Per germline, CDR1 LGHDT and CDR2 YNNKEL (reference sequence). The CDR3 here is CASSQVSDGGYTF. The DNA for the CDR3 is TGTGCCAGCAGCCAAGTATCGGACGGGGGCTACACCTTC.

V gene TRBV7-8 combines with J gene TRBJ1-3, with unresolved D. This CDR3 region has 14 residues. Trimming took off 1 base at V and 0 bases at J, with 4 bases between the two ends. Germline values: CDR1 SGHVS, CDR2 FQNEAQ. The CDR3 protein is CASSLGHSGNTIYF. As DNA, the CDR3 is TGTGCCAGCAGCTTAGGTCACTCTGGAAACACCATATATTTT.

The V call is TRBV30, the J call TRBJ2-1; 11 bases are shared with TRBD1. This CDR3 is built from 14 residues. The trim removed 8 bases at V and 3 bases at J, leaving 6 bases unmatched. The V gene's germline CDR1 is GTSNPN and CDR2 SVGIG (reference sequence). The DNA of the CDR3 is TGTGCCACCACGGACAGGGGGCTCTACAATGAGCAGTTCTTC. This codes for CATTDRGLYNEQFF.

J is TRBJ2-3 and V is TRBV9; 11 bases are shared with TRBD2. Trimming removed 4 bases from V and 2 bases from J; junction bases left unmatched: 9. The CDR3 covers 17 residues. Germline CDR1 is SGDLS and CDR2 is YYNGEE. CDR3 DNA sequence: TGTGCCAGCAGCCGGACTAGCGGGCGCCAATACACAGATACGCAGTATTTT. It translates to CASSRTSGRQYTDTQYF.

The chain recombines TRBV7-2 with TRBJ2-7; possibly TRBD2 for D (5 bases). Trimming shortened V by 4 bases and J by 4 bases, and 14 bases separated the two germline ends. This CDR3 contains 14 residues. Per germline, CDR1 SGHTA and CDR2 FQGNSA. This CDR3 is CASSSRAGRYEQYF. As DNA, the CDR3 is TGTGCCAGCAGCTCAAGGGCGGGTCGATACGAGCAGTACTTC.

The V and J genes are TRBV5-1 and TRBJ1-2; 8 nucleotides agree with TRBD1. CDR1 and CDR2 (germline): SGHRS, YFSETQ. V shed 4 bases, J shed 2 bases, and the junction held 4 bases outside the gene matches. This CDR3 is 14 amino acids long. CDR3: CASSDGQGNYGYTF. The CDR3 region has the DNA TGCGCCAGCAGCGACGGACAGGGAAACTATGGCTACACCTTC.

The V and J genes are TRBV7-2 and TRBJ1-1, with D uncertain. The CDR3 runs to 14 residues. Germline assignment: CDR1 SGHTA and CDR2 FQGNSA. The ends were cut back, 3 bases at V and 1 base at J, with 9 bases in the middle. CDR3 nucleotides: TGTGCCAGCAGCTTCTTTTATGGGAACACTGAAGCTTTCTTT. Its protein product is CASSFFYGNTEAFF.

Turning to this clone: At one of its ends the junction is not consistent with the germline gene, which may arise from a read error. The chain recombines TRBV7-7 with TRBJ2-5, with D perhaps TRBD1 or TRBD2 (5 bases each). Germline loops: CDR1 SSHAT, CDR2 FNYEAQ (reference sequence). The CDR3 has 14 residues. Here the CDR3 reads CASSLEGAGETQYF. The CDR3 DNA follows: TGTGCTAGCAGCTTAGAAGGGGCGGGTGAGACCCAGTACTTC.